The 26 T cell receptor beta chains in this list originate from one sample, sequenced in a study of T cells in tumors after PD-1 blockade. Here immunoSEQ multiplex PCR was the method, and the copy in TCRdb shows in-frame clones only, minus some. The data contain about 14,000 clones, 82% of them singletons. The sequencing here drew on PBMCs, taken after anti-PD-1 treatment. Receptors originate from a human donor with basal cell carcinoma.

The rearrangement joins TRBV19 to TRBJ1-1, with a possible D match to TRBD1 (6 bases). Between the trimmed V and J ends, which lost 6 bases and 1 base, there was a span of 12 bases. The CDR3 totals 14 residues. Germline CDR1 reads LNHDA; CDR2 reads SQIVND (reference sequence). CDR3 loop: CASSTQGGNTEAFF. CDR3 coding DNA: TGTGCCAGTAGCACACAGGGTGGGAACACTGAAGCTTTCTTT.

The CDR3 nucleotides are TGTGCCAGCAGCCTACGGACCGCGTCAGAGACTGAAGCTTTCTTT. Amino acid sequence: CASSLRTASETEAFF. This chain connects TRBV5-6 to TRBJ1-1; D unresolved. V lost 4 bases and J 5 bases, leaving 18 bases between the germline ends. There are 15 residues in the CDR3. Germline V lookup: CDR1 SGHDT, CDR2 YYEEEE.

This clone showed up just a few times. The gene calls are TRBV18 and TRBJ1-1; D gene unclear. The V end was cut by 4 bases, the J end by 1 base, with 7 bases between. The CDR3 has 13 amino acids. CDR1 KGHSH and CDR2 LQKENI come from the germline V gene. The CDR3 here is CASSRTPNTEAFF. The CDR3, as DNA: TGTGCCAGCTCACGTACACCGAACACTGAAGCTTTCTTT.

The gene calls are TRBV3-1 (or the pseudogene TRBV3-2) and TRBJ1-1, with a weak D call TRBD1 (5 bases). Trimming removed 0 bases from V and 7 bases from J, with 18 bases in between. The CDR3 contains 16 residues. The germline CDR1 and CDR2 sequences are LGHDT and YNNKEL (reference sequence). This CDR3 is CASSQDSQGSADEAFF. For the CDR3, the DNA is TGTGCCAGCAGCCAAGATAGCCAGGGATCGGCCGATGAAGCTTTCTTT.

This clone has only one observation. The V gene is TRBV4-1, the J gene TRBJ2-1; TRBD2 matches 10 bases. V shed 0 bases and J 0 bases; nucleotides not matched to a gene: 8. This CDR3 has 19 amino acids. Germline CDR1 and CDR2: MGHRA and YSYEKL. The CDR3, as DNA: TGCGCCAGCAGCCAAGATACGCTAGCGGGAGCCAGCTCCTACAATGAGCAGTTCTTC. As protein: CASSQDTLAGASSYNEQFF.

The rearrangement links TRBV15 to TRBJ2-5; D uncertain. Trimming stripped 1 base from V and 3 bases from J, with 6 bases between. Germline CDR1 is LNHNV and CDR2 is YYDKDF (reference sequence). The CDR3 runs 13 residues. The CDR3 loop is CATSRVTEETQYF. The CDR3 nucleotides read TGTGCCACCAGCAGAGTTACCGAAGAGACCCAGTACTTC.

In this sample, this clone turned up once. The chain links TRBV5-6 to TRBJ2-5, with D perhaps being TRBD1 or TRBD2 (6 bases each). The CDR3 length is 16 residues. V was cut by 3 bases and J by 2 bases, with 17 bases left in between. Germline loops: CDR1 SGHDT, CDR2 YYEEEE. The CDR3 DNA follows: TGTGCCAGCAGCTCCTTGGGGGGCACCGCGCAAGAGACCCAGTACTTC. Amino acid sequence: CASSSLGGTAQETQYF.

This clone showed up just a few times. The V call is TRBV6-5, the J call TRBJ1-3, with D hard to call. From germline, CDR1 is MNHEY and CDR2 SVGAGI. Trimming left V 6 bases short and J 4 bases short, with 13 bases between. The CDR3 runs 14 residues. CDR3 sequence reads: CASRQGNTGNTIYF. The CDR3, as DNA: TGTGCCAGCAGACAAGGGAATACGGGAAACACCATATATTTT.

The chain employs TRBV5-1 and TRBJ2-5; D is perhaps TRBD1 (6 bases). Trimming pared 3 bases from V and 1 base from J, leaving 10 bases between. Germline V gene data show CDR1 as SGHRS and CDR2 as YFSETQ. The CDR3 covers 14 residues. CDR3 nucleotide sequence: TGCGCCAGCAGCTCCCCGACAGGCCAAGAGACCCAGTACTTC. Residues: CASSSPTGQETQYF.

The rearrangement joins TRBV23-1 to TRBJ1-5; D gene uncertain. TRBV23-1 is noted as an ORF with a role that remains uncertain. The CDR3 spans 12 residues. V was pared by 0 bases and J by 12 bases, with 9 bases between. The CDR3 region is CASSQSWKIQHF. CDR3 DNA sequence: TGCGCCAGCAGTCAATCGTGGAAGATCCAGCATTTT.

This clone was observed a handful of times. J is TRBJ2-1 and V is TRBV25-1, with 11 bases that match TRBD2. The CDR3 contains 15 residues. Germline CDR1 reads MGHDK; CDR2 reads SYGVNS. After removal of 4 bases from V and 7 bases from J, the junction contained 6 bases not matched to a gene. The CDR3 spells CASSGTSGSDNEQFF. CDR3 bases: TGTGCCAGCAGTGGAACTAGCGGGAGCGATAATGAGCAGTTCTTC.

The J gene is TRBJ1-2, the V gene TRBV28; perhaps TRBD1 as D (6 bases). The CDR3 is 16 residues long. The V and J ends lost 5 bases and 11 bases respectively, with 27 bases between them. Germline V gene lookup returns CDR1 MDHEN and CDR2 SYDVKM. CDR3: CASSIMDRISQRVYTF. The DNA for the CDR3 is TGTGCCAGCAGTATAATGGACAGAATTTCCCAGCGTGTTTACACCTTC.

CDR3 sequence (DNA): TGTGCCATCACAAACCGGGACTCAGCCGGGGCCAACGTCCTGACTTTC. It yields the protein CAITNRDSAGANVLTF. The V gene is TRBV10-3, the J gene TRBJ2-6; the D gene is possibly TRBD2 (6 bases). Trimming stripped 7 bases from V and 4 bases from J, with 17 bases between. Germline-derived CDR1 and CDR2 are ENHRY and SYGVKD. This CDR3 is 16 amino acids long.

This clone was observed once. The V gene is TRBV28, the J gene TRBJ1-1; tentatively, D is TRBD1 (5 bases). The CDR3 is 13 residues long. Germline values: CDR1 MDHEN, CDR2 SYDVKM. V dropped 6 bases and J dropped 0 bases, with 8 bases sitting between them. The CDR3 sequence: CASRRTLNTEAFF. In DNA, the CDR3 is TGTGCCAGCAGACGGACATTGAACACTGAAGCTTTCTTT.

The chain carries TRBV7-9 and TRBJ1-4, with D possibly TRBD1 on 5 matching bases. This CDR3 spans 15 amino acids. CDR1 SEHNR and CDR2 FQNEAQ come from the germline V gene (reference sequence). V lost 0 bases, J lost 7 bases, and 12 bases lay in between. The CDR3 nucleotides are TGTGCCAGCAGCTTAGCGTACAGCGGGGGTGAAAAACTGTTTTTT. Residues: CASSLAYSGGEKLFF.

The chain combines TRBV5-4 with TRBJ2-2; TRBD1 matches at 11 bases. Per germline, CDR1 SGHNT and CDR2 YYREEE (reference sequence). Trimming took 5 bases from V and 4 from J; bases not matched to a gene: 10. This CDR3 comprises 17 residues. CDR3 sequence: CASSLPPGQGVTGELFF. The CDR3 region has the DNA TGTGCCAGCAGTCTGCCTCCGGGACAGGGGGTCACCGGGGAGCTGTTTTTT.

CDR3 in DNA: TGTGCCAGCAGCTTGCCCAAGGGGGCCCGATACGAGCAGTACTTC. Its protein product is CASSLPKGARYEQYF. The genes are TRBV5-6 and TRBJ2-7, with 7 bases identical to TRBD1. The CDR3 is made up of 15 amino acids. With V trimmed by 1 base and J by 4 bases, 8 bases remained unmatched. Per germline, CDR1 SGHDT and CDR2 YYEEEE.

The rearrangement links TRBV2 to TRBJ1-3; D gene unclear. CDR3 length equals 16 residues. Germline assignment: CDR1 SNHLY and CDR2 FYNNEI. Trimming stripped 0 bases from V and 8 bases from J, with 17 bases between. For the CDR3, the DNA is TGTGCCAGCAGTGAAGCGAGGACGGGTTCGGGTGACACCATATATTTT. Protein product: CASSEARTGSGDTIYF.

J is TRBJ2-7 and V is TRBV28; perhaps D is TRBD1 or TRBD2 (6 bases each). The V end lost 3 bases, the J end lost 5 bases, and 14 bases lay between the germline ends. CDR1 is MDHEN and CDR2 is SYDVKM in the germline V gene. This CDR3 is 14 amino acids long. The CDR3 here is CASSLGGAIHEQYF. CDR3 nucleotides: TGTGCCAGCAGTTTGGGGGGCGCAATCCACGAGCAGTACTTC.

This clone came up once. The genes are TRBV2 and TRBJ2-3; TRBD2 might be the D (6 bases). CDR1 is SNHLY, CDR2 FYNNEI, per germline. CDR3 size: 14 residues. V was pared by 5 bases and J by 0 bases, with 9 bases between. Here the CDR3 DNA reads TGTGCCAGCAGTAGGGACTTCAGCACAGATACGCAGTATTTT. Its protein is CASSRDFSTDTQYF.

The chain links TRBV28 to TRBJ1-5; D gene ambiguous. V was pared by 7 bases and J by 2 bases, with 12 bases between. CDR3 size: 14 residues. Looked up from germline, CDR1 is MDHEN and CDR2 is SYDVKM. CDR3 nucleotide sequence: TGTGCCAGCATTCGGGGTTCGGGCAATCAGCCCCAGCATTTT. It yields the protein CASIRGSGNQPQHF. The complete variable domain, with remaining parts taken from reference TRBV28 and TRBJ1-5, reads DVKVTQSSRYLVKRTGEKVFLECVQDMDHENMFWYRQDPGLGLRLIYFSYDVKMKEKGDIPEGYSVSREKKERFSLILESASTNQTSMYLCASIRGSGNQPQHFGDGTRLSIL.

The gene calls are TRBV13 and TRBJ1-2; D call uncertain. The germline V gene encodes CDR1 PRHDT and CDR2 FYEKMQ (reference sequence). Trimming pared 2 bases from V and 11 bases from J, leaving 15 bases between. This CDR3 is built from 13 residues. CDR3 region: CASSLNPGSEYTF. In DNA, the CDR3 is TGTGCCAGCAGCTTAAACCCGGGGTCGGAGTACACCTTC.

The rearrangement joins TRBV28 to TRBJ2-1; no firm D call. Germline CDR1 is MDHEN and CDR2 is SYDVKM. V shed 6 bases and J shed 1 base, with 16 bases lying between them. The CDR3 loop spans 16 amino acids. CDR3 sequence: CASSQVASSSYNEQFF. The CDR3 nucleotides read TGTGCCAGCAGCCAGGTGGCGTCTTCGTCCTACAATGAGCAGTTCTTC.

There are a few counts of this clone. CDR3 sequence: CASSLRGAADTQYF. CDR3 in DNA: TGTGCCAGCAGCCTCAGGGGTGCGGCAGATACGCAGTATTTT. The chain combines TRBV7-2 with TRBJ2-3, with D perhaps matching TRBD1 (6 bases). Germline CDR1 SGHTA, CDR2 FQGNSA. V was trimmed by 5 bases and J by 4 bases, leaving 13 bases between them. CDR3 length: 14 amino acids. Combining the CDR3 with reference TRBV7-2 and TRBJ2-3 gives the whole variable domain GAGVSQSPSNKVTEKGKDVELRCDPISGHTALYWYRQSLGQGLEFLIYFQGNSAPDKSGLPSDRFSAERTGGSVSTLTIQRTQQEDSAVYLCASSLRGAADTQYFGPGTRLTVL.

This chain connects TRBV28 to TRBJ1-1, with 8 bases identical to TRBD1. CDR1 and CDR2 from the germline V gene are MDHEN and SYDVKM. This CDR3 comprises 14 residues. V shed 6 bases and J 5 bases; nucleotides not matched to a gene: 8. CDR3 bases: TGTGCCAGCAGCGAGACAGGGGAAGGGACTGAAGCTTTCTTT. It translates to CASSETGEGTEAFF. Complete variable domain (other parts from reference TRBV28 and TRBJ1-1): DVKVTQSSRYLVKRTGEKVFLECVQDMDHENMFWYRQDPGLGLRLIYFSYDVKMKEKGDIPEGYSVSREKKERFSLILESASTNQTSMYLCASSETGEGTEAFFGQGTRLTVV.

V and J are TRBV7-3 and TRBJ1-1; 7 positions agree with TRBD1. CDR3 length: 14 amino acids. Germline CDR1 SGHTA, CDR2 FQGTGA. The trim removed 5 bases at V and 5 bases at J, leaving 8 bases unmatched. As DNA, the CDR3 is TGTGCCAGCAGCCCCGGGACAGCGGGGACTGAAGCTTTCTTT. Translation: CASSPGTAGTEAFF.